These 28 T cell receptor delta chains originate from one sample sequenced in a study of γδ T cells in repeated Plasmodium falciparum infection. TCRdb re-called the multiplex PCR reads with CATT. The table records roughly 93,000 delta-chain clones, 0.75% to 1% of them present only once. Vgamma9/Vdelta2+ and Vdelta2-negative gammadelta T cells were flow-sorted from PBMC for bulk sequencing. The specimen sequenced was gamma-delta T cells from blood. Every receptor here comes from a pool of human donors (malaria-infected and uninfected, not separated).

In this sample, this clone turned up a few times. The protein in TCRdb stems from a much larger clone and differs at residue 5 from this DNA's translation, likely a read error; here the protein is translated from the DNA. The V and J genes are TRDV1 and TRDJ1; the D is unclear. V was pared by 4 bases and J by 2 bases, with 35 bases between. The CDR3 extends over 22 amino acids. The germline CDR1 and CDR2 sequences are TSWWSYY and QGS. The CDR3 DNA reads TGTGCTCTTGGGGGACGAGGATGGTGTGAGTCCCACCCTTTACCTGCGACCGATAAACTCATCTTT. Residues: CALGGRGWCESHPLPATDKLIF.

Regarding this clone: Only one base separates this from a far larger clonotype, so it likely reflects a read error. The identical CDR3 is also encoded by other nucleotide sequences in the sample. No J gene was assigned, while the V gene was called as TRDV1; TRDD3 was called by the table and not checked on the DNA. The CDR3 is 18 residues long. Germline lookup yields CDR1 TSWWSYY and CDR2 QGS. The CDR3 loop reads CALGEHWGILSYTDKLIF. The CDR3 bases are TGTGCTCTTGGGGAACACTGGGGGATATTATCGTACACCGATAAACTCATCTTC.

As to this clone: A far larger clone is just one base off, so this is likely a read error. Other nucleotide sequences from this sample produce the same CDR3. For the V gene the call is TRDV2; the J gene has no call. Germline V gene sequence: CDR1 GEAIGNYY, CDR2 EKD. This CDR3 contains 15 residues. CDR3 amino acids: CACDTVVPDTDKLIF. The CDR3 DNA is TGTGCCTGTGACACCGTAGTACCAGACACCGATAAACTCATATTT.

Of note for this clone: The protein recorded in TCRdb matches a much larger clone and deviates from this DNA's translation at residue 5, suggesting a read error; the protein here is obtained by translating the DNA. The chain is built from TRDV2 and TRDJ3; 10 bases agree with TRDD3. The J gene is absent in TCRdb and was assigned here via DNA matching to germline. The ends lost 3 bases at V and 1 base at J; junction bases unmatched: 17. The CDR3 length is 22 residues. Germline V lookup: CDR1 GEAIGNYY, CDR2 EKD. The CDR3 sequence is CACDAGQYWGMFASWDTRQMFF. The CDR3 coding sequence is TGTGCCTGTGACGCCGGACAGTACTGGGGGATGTTCGCTTCCTGGGACACCCGACAGATGTTTTTC.

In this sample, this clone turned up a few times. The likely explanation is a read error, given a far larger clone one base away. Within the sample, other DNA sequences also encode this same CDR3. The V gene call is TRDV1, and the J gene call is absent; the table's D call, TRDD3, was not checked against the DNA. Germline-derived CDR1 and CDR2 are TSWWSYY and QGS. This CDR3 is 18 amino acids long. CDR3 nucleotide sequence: TGTGCTCTTGGGACCCACCTGGGGGATAAGTATAACACCGATAAGCTCATCTTT. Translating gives CALGTHLGDKYNTDKLIF.

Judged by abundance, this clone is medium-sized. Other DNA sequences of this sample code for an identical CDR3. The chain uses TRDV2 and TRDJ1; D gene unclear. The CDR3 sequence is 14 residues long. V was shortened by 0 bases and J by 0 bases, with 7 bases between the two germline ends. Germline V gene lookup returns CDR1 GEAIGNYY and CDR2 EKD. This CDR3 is CACDTVLYTDKLIF. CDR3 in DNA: TGTGCCTGTGACACCGTTTTGTACACCGATAAACTCATCTTT.

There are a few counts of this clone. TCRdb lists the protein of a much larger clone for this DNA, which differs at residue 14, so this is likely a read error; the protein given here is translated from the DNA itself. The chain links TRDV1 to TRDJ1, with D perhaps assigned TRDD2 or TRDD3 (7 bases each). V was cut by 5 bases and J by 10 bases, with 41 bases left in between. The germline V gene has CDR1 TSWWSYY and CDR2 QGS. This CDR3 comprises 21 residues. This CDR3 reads CALGLPFLPAGLGGRNRGLIF. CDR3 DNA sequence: TGTGCTCTTGGGCTCCCGTTCCTACCGGCAGGTCTGGGGGGTCGCAATCGGGGACTCATCTTT.

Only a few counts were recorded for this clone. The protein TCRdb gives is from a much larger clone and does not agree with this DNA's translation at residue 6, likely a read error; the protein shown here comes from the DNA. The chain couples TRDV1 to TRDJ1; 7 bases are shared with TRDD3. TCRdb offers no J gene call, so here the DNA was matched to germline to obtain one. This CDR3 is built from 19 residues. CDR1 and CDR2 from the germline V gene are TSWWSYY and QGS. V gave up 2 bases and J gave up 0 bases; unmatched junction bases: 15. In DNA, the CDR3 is TGTGCTCTTGGGGAATGTAAGGGCTGGGGGTTACCGTACACCGATAAACTCATCTTT. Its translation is CALGECKGWGLPYTDKLIF.

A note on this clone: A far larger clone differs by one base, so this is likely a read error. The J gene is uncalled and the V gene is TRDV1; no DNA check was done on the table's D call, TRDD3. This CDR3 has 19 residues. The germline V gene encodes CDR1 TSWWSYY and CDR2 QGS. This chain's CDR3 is CALGVSLPTAGDDTDKLIF. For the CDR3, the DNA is TGTGCTCTTGGCGTCTCCCTTCCTACTGCTGGGGATGACACCGATAAGCTCATCTTT.

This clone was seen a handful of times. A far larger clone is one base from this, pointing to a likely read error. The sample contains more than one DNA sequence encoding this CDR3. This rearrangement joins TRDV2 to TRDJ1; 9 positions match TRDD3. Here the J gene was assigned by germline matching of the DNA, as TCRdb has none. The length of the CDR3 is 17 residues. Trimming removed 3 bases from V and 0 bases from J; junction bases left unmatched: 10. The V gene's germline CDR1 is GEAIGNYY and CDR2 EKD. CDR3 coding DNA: TGTGCCTGTGACGCGATCGGGGGATACTGGGACACCGATAAACTCATCTTT. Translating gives CACDAIGGYWDTDKLIF.

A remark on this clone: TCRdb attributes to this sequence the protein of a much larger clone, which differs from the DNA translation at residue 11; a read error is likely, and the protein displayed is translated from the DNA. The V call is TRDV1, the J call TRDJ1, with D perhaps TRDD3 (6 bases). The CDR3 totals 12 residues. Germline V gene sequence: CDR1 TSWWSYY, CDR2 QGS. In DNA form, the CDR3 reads TGTGCTCTTGGGATGGGGGCCGATAAACTCACCTTT. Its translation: CALGMGADKLTF.

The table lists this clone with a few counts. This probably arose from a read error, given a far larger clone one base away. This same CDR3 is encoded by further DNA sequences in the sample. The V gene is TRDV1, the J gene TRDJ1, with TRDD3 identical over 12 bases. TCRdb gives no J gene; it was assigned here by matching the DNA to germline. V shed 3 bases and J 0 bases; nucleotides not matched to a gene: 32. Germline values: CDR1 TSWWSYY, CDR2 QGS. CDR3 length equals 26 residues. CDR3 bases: TGTGCTCTTGGGGATGGCCTTCCTCCACAGTACTGGGGGATACCAAGTTCCCCACTGTACACCGATAAACTCATCTTT. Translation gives CALGDGLPPQYWGIPSSPLYTDKLIF.

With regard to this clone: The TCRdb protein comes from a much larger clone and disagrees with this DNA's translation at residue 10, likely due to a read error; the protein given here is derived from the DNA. The CDR3 protein is CACDPITPSAPDTGGSFRGDKLIF. The CDR3 nucleotides are TGTGCCTGTGACCCGATTACCCCCTCGGCTCCCGATACTGGGGGATCATTCCGGGGCGATAAACTCATCTTT. The chain recombines TRDV2 with TRDJ1; 10 bases are a match to TRDD3. No J segment appears in TCRdb, so it was assigned here by matching the sequence to germline. This CDR3 spans 24 amino acids. Germline loops: CDR1 GEAIGNYY, CDR2 EKD. V was pared by 3 bases and J by 4 bases, with 34 bases of the junction left unmatched.

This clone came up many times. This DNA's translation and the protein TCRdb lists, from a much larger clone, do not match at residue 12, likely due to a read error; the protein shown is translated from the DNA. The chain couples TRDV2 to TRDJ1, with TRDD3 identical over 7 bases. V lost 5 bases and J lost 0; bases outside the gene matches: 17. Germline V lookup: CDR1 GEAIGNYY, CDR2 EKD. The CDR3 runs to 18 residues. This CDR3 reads CACGPLGATGRHTDKLIF. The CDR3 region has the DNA TGTGCCTGTGGACCTCTGGGGGCAACAGGGCGGCACACCGATAAACTCATCTTT.

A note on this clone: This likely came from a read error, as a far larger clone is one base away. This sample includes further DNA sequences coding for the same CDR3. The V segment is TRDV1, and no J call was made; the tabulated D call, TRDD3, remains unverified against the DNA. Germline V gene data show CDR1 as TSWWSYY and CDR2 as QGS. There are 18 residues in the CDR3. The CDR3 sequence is CALGDPVWDTHNTDKLIF. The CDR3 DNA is TGTGCTCTTGGGGACCCAGTTTGGGATACGCACAACACCGATAAACTCATCTTC.

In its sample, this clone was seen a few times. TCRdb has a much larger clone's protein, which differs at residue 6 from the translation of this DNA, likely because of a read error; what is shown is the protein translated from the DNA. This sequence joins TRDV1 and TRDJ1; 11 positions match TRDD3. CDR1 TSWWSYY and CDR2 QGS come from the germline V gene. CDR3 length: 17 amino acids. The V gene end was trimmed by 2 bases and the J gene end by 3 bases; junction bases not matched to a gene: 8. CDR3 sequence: CALGESPPGGYSDKLIF. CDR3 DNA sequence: TGTGCTCTTGGGGAATCTCCCCCTGGGGGATACTCCGATAAACTCATCTTT.

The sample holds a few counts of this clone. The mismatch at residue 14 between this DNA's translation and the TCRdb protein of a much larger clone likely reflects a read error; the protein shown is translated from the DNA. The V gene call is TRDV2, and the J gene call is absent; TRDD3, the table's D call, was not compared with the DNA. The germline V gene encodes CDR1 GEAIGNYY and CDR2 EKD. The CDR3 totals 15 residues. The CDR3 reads CACDQLGDRSDKLTF. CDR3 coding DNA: TGTGCCTGTGACCAACTGGGGGATAGGTCCGATAAACTCACCTTT.

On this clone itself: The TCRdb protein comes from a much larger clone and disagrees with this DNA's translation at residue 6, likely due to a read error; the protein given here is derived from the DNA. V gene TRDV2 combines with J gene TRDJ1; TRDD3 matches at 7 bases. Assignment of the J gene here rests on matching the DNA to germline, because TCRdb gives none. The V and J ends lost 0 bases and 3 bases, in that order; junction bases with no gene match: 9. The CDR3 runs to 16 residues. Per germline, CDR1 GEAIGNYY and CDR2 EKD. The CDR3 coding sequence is TGTGCCTGTGACACCCGGGGGGATGAGGAAGCCGATAAACTCATCTTT. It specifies CACDTRGDEEADKLIF.

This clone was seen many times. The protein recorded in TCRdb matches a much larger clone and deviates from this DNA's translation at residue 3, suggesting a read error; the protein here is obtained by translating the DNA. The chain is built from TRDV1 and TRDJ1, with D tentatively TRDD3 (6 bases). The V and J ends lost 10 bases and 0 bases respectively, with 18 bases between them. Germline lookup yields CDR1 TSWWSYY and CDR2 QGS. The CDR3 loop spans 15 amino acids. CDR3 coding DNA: TGTGCTCCCGGGCCGCTGGGGTTGTACACCGATAAACTCATCTTT. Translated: CAPGPLGLYTDKLIF.

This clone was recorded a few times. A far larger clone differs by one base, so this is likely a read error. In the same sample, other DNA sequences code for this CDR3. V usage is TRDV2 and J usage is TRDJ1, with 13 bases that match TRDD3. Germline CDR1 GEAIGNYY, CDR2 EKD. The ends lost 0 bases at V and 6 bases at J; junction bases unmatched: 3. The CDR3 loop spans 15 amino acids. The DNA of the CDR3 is TGTGCCTGTGACACCGGACTGGGGGATACGTATAAACTCATCTTT. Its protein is CACDTGLGDTYKLIF.

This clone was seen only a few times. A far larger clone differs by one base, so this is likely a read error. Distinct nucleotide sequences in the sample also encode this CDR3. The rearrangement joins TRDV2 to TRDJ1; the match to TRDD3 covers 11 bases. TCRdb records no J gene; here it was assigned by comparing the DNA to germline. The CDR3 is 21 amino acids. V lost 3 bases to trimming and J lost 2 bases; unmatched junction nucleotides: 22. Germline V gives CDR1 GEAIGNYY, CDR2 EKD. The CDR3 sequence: CACDPKRLRVLGDRGTDKLIF. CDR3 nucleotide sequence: TGTGCCTGTGACCCTAAACGCCTTCGAGTACTGGGGGATAGGGGGACCGATAAACTCATCTTT.

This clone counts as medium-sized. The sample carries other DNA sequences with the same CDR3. CDR3 DNA sequence: TGTGCCTGTGACCCCTGGGGGGCCACCGATAAACTCATCTTT. Protein sequence: CACDPWGATDKLIF. The chain joins TRDV2 to TRDJ1, with 7 bases that match TRDD3. This CDR3 is built from 14 residues. The V segment lost 3 bases and the J segment 1 base; nucleotides outside the gene matches: 4. The germline gives CDR1 GEAIGNYY, CDR2 EKD.

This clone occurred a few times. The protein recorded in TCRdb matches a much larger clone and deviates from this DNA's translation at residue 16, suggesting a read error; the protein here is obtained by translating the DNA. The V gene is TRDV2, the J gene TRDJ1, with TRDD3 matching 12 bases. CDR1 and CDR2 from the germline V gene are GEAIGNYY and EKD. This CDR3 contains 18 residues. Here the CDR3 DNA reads TGTGCCTGTGACCGCTGCGTACTGGGGGATACTTACACCGATAAACACATCTTT. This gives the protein CACDRCVLGDTYTDKHIF.

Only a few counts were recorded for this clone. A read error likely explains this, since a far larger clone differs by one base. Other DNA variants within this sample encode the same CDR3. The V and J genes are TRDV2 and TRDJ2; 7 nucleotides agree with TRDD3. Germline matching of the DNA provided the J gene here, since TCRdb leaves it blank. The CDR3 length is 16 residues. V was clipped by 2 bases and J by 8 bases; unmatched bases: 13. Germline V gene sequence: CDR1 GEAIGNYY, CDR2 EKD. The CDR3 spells CACDKVGIGKAAQLFF. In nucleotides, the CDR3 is TGTGCCTGTGACAAAGTGGGGATAGGAAAGGCGGCACAACTCTTCTTT.

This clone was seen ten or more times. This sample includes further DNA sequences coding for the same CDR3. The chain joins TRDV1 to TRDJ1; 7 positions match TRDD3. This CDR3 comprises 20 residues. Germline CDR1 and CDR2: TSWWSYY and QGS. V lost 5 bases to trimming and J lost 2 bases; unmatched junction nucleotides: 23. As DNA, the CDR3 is TGTGCTCTTGGGACCGTTCCGAGGGTGTTAGGGATACCTGGTACCGATAAACTCATCTTT. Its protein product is CALGTVPRVLGIPGTDKLIF.

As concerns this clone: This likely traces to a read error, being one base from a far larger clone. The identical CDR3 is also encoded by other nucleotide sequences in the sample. CDR3 residues: CALGEPRGYPDKLIF. CDR3 DNA: TGTGCTCTTGGGGAACCTAGGGGATACCCCGATAAGCTCATCTTT. The V and J genes are TRDV1 and TRDJ1; 8 nucleotides align to TRDD3. CDR1 is TSWWSYY, CDR2 QGS, per germline. The CDR3 covers 15 residues.

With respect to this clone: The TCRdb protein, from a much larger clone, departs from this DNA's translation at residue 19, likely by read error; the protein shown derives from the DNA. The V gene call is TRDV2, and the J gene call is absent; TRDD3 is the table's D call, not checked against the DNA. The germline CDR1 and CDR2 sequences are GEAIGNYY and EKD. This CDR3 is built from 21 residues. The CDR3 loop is CACDTLRSGVLGDTAGDKPIF. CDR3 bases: TGTGCCTGTGACACACTACGTTCCGGCGTACTGGGGGACACGGCGGGTGATAAACCCATCTTT.

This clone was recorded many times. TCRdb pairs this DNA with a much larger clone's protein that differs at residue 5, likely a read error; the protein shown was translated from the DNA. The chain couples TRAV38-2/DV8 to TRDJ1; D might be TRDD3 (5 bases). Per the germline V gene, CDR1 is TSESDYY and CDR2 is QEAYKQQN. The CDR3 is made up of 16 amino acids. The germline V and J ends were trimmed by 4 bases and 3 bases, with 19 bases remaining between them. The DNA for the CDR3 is TGTGCTTATAGGGGCGCGCCCTTATCCTGGGCCGATAAACTCATCTTT. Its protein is CAYRGAPLSWADKLIF.